This TCR beta chain was recovered during a study of cytomegalovirus exposure and HLA in healthy donors. General study findings and limits: The classifier reportedly diagnosed cytomegalovirus status with high sensitivity and specificity.

Though nominally healthy at sampling, donors likely had unrecorded immune exposures. Trimming took off 5 bases at V and 0 bases at J, with 14 bases between the two ends. Germline lookup yields CDR1 LNHDA and CDR2 SQIVND (reference sequence). The CDR3 has 16 residues. Comments on this clone: The antigen remains undetermined.

Use of 60 Vbeta and 13 Jbeta primers characterized the PCR. Repertoires were generated with immunoSEQ multiplex PCR, while TCRdb's copy carries only in-frame clones and drops some. The table includes over 150,000 clones, just under 80% detected once. The V call is TRBV19, the J call TRBJ1-3; D is undetermined. Sequencing input: PBMCs. This receptor was taken from a woman aged 45-65 years in good health and CMV-seropositive. The CDR3 coding sequence is TGTGCCAGTAGTCCTGCCTTGGGGAGCTCTGGAAACACCATATATTTT. Translated, it gives CASSPALGSSGNTIYF.